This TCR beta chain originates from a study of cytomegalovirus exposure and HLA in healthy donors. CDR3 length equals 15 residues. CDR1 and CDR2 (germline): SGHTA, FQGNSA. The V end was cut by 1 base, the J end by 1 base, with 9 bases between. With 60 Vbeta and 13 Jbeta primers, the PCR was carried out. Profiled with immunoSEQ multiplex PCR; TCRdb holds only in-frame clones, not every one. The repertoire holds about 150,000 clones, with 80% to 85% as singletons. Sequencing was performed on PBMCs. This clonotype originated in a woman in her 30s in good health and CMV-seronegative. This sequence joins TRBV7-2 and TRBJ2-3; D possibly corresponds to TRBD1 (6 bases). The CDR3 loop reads CASSLDRAGTDTQYF. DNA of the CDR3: TGTGCCAGCAGCTTAGACAGGGCCGGCACAGATACGCAGTATTTT.